This record looks at one T cell receptor beta chain sequence and its context. Ten or more counts support this clonotype. Its recognized antigen is unknown. Within one base of it there is no much larger clone, and no base qualities were kept. The entry originates in a study of molecular identifiers for immune sequencing clone quantification (dated by TCRdb to about 2018). For context, the study as a whole: For a replicate experiment, the RNA from either 20,000 or 100,000 naive CD8 T cells was divided into five aliquots, and four of those aliquots went on to sequencing. This methods study benchmarked molecular-identifier clustering-based TCR repertoire sequencing (MIDCIRS) and TCR RNA copy counting, using CD8 T cells to do so. Study-wide conclusions, independent of this receptor: Even against a background of approximately 1 million naive CD8 T cells, spiked-in Jurkat TCR RNA amounting to a single cell's worth was reported to be detectable. Modeling estimated 3 to 3.5 recovered TCR RNA copies per cell, compared with about 9.3 by digital PCR, which implies around 33% capture efficiency. Spiked-in Jurkat TCR RNA (around 9 copies' worth), which is not part of the donor repertoire, was contained in the naive libraries. Highly expanded clone sizes could be underestimated because identical TCR molecules may share a barcode. When barcode sub-clustering was omitted, TCR diversity was inflated by chimeric consensus sequences, with chimeras reaching as high as 47%. In CMV-specific effector cells, over 99% of molecules were held by clones above 20 RNA copies, whereas under 1% of molecules were held by such clones in naive cells.

The library was made by PCR. The instrument given in TCRdb is Illumina HiSeq 4000. Preparation of bulk TCR libraries followed a previously described approach, with the TCR primers listed in Table S5. The Qiagen AllPrep DNA/RNA kit was used to purify total RNA. Reads from multiple sequencing runs of the same library were pooled before analysis. In the paper's pipeline: Reads were retained only if their TCR constant sequence matched exactly, and those retained reads were trimmed to 150 nt and grouped according to their 12-nt molecular barcodes. Reads within each barcode group were sub-clustered using a 15% Levenshtein threshold, and quality-weighted consensus sequences were constructed for each RNA molecule. Non-functional sequences were excluded, and lower-count sequences lying one edit away from another sequence were also excluded. Barcode sub-clusters with fewer than 20% of the maximum read count were removed, based on fitting two negative binomial distributions. TCRdb handled the public reads itself, with Q25 trimming in fastp and clone calling in MiXCR, and kept productive beta chains. A single entry per CDR3 protein holds the most common genes and DNA from its merged rows. These V and J calls originate from TCRdb's pipeline instead of the authors' own analysis. The sample includes 350,000 or so distinct CDR3 sequences, with 20% to 25% observed a single time. The top ten clonotypes cover under 0.95% of the sample.

Libraries of naive CD8 T cells were generated from roughly 20,000 to 1,000,000 sorted cells, with 10%, 30% or 50% of the purified RNA used. Naive CD8 T cells were FACS-sorted as CD8+CD4-CCR7+CD45RA+ on a BD FACSAria II into RLT Plus buffer. Ten to eleven TCR copies' worth of Jurkat RNA were spiked into about 20,000-1,100,000 naive CD8 T cell samples to test detection sensitivity. Enrichment of CD8 T cells was done with RosetteSep CD8+ T Cell Enrichment Cocktail plus Ficoll-Paque, and ACK red cell lysis came afterward. The sequence came from a human donor in good health. Some libraries in this study had Jurkat cell RNA spiked in. The sample was naive CD8+ T cells from blood, with Jurkat cell RNA spiked in. The cell subset or site tag for this specimen amounts to: FACS-sorted CD8+CD4-CCR7+CD45RA+ naive T cells.

The CDR3 reads CASSLEGFSTDTQYF. The DNA sequence is as follows: TGTGCCAGCAGCTTAGAGGGGTTTAGCACAGATACGCAGTATTTT. This chain joins TRBV11-2 to TRBJ2-3, with the D gene not clear enough to name. Including the terminal cysteine and phenylalanine, the CDR3 comprises 15 residues. Only CDR3 DNA is held: 45 bases, read in frame from base 1. According to the germline V gene, CDR1 reads SGHAT and CDR2 reads FQNNGV. V loses 0 bases, J loses 0 bases, and the germline ends lie 7 bases apart.